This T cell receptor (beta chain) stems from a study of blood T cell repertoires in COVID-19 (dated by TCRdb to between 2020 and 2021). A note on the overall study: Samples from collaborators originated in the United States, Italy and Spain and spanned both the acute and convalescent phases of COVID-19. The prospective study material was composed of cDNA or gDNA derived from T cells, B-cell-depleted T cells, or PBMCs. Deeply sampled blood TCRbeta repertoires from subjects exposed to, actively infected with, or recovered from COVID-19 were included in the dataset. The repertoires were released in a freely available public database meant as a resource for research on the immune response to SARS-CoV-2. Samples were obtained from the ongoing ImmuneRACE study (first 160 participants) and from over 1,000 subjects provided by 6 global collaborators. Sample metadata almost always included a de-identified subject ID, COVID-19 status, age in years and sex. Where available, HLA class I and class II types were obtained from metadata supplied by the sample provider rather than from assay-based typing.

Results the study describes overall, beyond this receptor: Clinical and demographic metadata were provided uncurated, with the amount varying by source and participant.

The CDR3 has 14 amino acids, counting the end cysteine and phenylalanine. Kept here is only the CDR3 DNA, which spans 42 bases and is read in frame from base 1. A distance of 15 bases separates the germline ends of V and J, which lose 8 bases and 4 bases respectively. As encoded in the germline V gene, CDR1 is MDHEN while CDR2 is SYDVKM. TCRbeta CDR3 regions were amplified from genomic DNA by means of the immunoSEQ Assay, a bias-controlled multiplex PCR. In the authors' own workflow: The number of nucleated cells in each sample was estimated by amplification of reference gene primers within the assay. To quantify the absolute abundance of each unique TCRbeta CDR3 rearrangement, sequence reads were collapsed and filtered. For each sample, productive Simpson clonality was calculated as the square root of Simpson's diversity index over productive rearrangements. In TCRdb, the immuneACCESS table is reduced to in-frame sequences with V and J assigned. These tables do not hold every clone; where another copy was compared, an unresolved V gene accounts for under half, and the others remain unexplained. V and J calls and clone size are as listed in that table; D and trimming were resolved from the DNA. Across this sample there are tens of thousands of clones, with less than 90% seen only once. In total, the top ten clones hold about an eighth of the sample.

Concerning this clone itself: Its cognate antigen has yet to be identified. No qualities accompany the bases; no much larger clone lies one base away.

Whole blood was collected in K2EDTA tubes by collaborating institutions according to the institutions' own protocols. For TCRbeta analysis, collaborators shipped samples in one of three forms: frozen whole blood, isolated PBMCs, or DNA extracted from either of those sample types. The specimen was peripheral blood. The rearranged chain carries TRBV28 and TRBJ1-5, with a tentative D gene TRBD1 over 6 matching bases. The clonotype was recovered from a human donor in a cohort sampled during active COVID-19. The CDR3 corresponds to CASQRGGRNQPQHF. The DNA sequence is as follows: TGTGCCAGCCAAAGGGGGGGACGAAATCAGCCCCAGCATTTT.